One and the same sample provided the 16 T cell receptor beta chains below, sequenced in a study of cytomegalovirus exposure and HLA in healthy donors. The PCR had 60 Vbeta and 13 Jbeta primers. This table comes from immunoSEQ multiplex PCR, and its TCRdb copy is limited to in-frame clones, with some not included. Among over 80,000 clones listed, over 75% were seen once. The sequenced material came from PBMCs. The receptor set was obtained from a man aged 40-50 years in good health and CMV-seropositive.

The chain uses TRBV11-2 and TRBJ1-1; tentative D call: TRBD1 (5 bases). CDR1 and CDR2 from the germline V gene are SGHAT and FQNNGV. The V gene lost 8 bases and the J gene lost 1 base, with 14 bases spanning the gap. CDR3 length equals 14 residues. CDR3 in DNA: TGTGCCAGCGGAAAGATACAGGAGAACACTGAAGCTTTCTTT. Encoded protein: CASGKIQENTEAFF. Supplemented by reference TRBV11-2 and TRBJ1-1, the full variable domain reads EAGVAQSPRYKIIEKRQSVAFWCNPISGHATLYWYQQILGQGPKLLIQFQNNGVVDDSQLPKDRFSAERLKGVDSTLKIQPAKLEDSAVYLCASGKIQENTEAFFGQGTRLTVV.

The chain couples TRBV18 to TRBJ2-5; D gene unclear. Trimming cost V 3 bases and J 0 bases, with 5 bases left between them. Germline CDR1 is KGHSH and CDR2 is LQKENI. The CDR3 sequence is 13 residues long. DNA of the CDR3: TGTGCCAGCTCACCGACTGACCAAGAGACCCAGTACTTC. This codes for CASSPTDQETQYF.

This clone has only a few counts. The V gene is TRBV9, the J gene TRBJ2-7; D is ambiguous. Germline V gene data show CDR1 as SGDLS and CDR2 as YYNGEE. The CDR3 covers 15 residues. Between the trimmed V and J ends, which lost 0 bases and 3 bases, there was a span of 13 bases. In DNA form, the CDR3 reads TGTGCCAGCAGCGTAGATGGTAGATCTGGCTACGAGCAGTACTTC. It is translated as CASSVDGRSGYEQYF.

The gene calls are TRBV5-1 and TRBJ2-3; a weak D match, TRBD1 (6 bases). CDR1 is SGHRS, CDR2 YFSETQ, per germline. The CDR3 has 14 residues. The V end was cut by 0 bases, the J end by 6 bases, with 11 bases between. The CDR3 region has the DNA TGCGCCAGCAGCTTGGGGAACAGGGTTGATACGCAGTATTTT. Its translation is CASSLGNRVDTQYF.

This chain connects TRBV4-2 to TRBJ2-7; the D gene is possibly TRBD1 (6 bases). The CDR3 is made up of 12 amino acids. The V and J ends lost 5 bases and 3 bases respectively, with 8 bases between them. Per the germline V gene, CDR1 is LGHNA and CDR2 is YNFKEQ. The CDR3 loop is CASSEGVYEQYF. CDR3 coding DNA: TGTGCCAGCAGCGAGGGGGTCTACGAGCAGTACTTC.

The rearrangement links TRBV6-6 to TRBJ1-1, with 10 bases identical to TRBD1. Per germline, CDR1 MNHNY and CDR2 SVGAGI (reference sequence). J was trimmed by 4 bases and V by 2 bases; bases with no gene match: 1. The CDR3 has 14 amino acids. CDR3 DNA sequence: TGTGCCAGCAGTTACGGGGACAGGGGCACTGAAGCTTTCTTT. Its protein product is CASSYGDRGTEAFF.

This chain links TRBV6-1 with TRBJ1-1; a possible D gene is TRBD1 (5 bases). This CDR3 contains 13 residues. V lost 4 bases and J 4 bases, leaving 10 bases between the germline ends. In germline, CDR1 is MNHNS, CDR2 SASEGT. As DNA, the CDR3 is TGTGCCAGCAGTGGACAGCCGGGCACTGAAGCTTTCTTT. This encodes CASSGQPGTEAFF.

The chain employs TRBV7-9 and TRBJ1-1, with D unresolved. Germline lookup yields CDR1 SEHNR and CDR2 FQNEAQ (reference sequence). This CDR3 is built from 13 residues. Trimming removed 5 bases at V and 11 bases at J, with 18 bases between. CDR3: CASSPSGLLAAFF. The CDR3 DNA sequence: TGTGCCAGCAGCCCTAGTGGACTTCTGGCGGCTTTCTTT.

This clone appeared once. The same CDR3 is also encoded by other DNA sequences in this sample. The chain employs TRBV18 and TRBJ1-1, with a possible D match to TRBD1 (6 bases). The V end was cut by 3 bases, the J end by 1 base, with 12 bases between. The germline gives CDR1 KGHSH, CDR2 LQKENI. The CDR3 is made up of 15 amino acids. The CDR3 region has the DNA TGTGCCAGCTCACCTGTAACAGGGAGGAACACTGAAGCTTTCTTT. Protein sequence: CASSPVTGRNTEAFF.

In this sample, this clone turned up a few times. V gene TRBV15 combines with J gene TRBJ2-1; TRBD2 is a possible D gene (5 bases). Germline CDR1 reads LNHNV; CDR2 reads YYDKDF (reference sequence). V shed 4 bases and J shed 6 bases, with 7 bases lying between them. The CDR3 is made up of 12 amino acids. The CDR3 coding sequence is TGTGCCACCAGCACTAGCTTCAATGAGCAGTTCTTC. Translation gives CATSTSFNEQFF.

The V call is TRBV14, the J call TRBJ2-5, with 8 bases lining up with TRBD2. The CDR3 consists of 14 residues. The germline V gene encodes CDR1 SGHDN and CDR2 FVKESK. V shed 3 bases and J 9 bases; nucleotides not matched to a gene: 9. CDR3 in amino acids: CASSQSASGLSQYF. As DNA, the CDR3 is TGTGCCAGCAGCCAGTCGGCTAGCGGGCTGTCCCAGTACTTC.

Comments on this clone: At one end, the junction sequence differs from germline, possibly due to a read error. The chain links TRBV7-9 to TRBJ1-5; no clear D. This CDR3 has 17 residues. Per germline, CDR1 SEHNR and CDR2 FQNEAQ (reference sequence). The CDR3, as DNA: TGTTCCAGCAGCCTTAATCTAGACGGTTATAGCAATCAGCCCCAGCATTTT. Amino acid sequence: CSSSLNLDGYSNQPQHF. Variable domain in full (rest from reference TRBV7-9 and TRBJ1-5): DTGVSQNPRHKITKRGQNVTFRCDPISEHNRLYWYRQTLGQGPEFLTYFQNEAQLEKSRLLSDRFSAERPKGSFSTLEIQRTEQGDSAMYLCSSSLNLDGYSNQPQHFGDGTRLSIL.

Only one count was recorded for this clone. At one end, the junction sequence differs from germline, possibly due to a read error. The rearrangement joins TRBV7-9 to TRBJ2-7; no firm D call. CDR3 size: 11 residues. The germline V gene encodes CDR1 SEHNR and CDR2 FQNEAQ (reference sequence). CDR3 region: CSSSLYYEQYF. The CDR3 DNA reads TGTTCCAGCAGCCTATACTACGAGCAGTACTTC. Based on the CDR3 plus reference TRBV7-9 and TRBJ2-7, the full variable domain is DTGVSQNPRHKITKRGQNVTFRCDPISEHNRLYWYRQTLGQGPEFLTYFQNEAQLEKSRLLSDRFSAERPKGSFSTLEIQRTEQGDSAMYLCSSSLYYEQYFGPGTRLTVT.

This chain uses TRBV6-1 with TRBJ1-2, with D possibly matching TRBD1 (5 bases). V lost 3 bases and J lost 10, with 12 bases in between. CDR3 length: 12 residues. Per germline, CDR1 MNHNS and CDR2 SASEGT. CDR3 DNA: TGTGCCAGCAGTGAGGTAGTAGGGGACTACACCTTC. Translated, it gives CASSEVVGDYTF.

The chain uses TRBV28 and TRBJ1-1; 9 nucleotides agree with TRBD1. The J segment lost 4 bases and the V segment lost 2 bases, leaving 5 bases of the junction unmatched. Germline loops: CDR1 MDHEN, CDR2 SYDVKM. This CDR3 has 15 amino acids. The CDR3 DNA sequence: TGTGCCAGCAGTTTACCGGGACAGGGAGGCACTGAAGCTTTCTTT. Translation: CASSLPGQGGTEAFF.

A note on this clone: Relative to the germline gene, one junction end is altered; a read error may explain this. The sample contains more than one DNA sequence encoding this CDR3. The rearrangement uses TRBV27 and TRBJ1-4, with a weak D call TRBD1 (6 bases). The CDR3 consists of 17 residues. Germline lookup yields CDR1 MNHEY and CDR2 SMNVEV (reference sequence). The CDR3 DNA follows: TGCGCCAGCAGTTCGGACCCAAATAGAGGGGGAAATGAAAAACTGTTTTTT. This encodes CASSSDPNRGGNEKLFF. The variable domain in full, completed from reference TRBV27 and TRBJ1-4, reads EAQVTQNPRYLITVTGKKLTVTCSQNMNHEYMSWYRQDPGLGLRQIYYSMNVEVTDKGDVPEGYKVSRKEKRNFPLILESPSPNQTSLYFCASSSDPNRGGNEKLFFGSGTQLSVL.